These T cell receptor beta chains were read from a single sample in a study of T cells in narcolepsy. Produced via immunoSEQ multiplex PCR; TCRdb's table is partial and in-frame only. The sample lists under 35,000 clones; about 85% were seen once. Sample: memory (CD45RA-) CD4+ T cells from blood. Receptor source: a human donor in good health. CDR3s include the opening cysteine and the closing phenylalanine or tryptophan. D genes are given only for firm matches. Size tells how often a clone was seen (once, few, many) or the class of an expanded clone, and some rows leave it out.

TRBJ1-2,TRBV5-6,.,once,TGTGCCAGCAGCCCTGCAGGGACCTATGGCTACACCTTC,CASSPAGTYGYTF
TRBJ1-6,TRBV7-7,TRBD1,few,TGTGCCAGCAGCTTAGGGGACAGGGTCTCACCCCTCCACTTT,CASSLGDRVSPLHF
TRBJ2-5,TRBV30,.,once,TGTGCCTGGGGTACGATAGAAGAGACCCAGTACTTC,CAWGTIEETQYF
TRBJ2-7,TRBV7-2,TRBD2,.,TGTGCCAGCAAACCGGGACTAGCTACCTACGAGCAGTACTTC,CASKPGLATYEQYF
TRBJ2-5,TRBV4-1,TRBD1,.,TGCGCCAGCAGCCAAGATACAAAGCAGGGGGCAGGGGAGACCCAGTACTTC,CASSQDTKQGAGETQYF
TRBJ1-6,TRBV6-5,TRBD1,.,TGTGCCAGCAGTAGACGGGACAGGGATAATTCACCCCTCCACTTT,CASSRRDRDNSPLHF
TRBJ2-5,TRBV19,.,.,TGTGCCAGTAGTACCCACTACGGGACACACAAGGAGGGGACCCAGTACTTC,CASSTHYGTHKEGTQYF
TRBJ1-2,TRBV6-5,TRBD1,.,TGTGCCAGCAGCTGGGGACAGTTCTATGGCTACACCTTC,CASSWGQFYGYTF
TRBJ1-3,TRBV6-1,.,.,TGTGCCAGCAGTGATTGGTGGAGCCTAGGGAACACCATATATTTT,CASSDWWSLGNTIYF
TRBJ1-1,TRBV6-5,.,.,TGTGCCAGCAGCCGCTTGGGGAACACTGAAGCTTTCTTT,CASSRLGNTEAFF
TRBJ1-2,TRBV6-1,TRBD1,.,TGTGCCAGCAGTGCGGCAGGGGGAGGTTATGGCTACACCTTC,CASSAAGGGYGYTF
TRBJ1-4,TRBV12-5,.,.,TGTGCTAGTGGCCAGGCGGTTACGGCAACTAATGAAAAACTGTTTTTT,CASGQAVTATNEKLFF
TRBJ2-7,TRBV6-5,TRBD2,.,TGTGCCAGCAGGACTAGCGGGATATACGAGCAGTACTTC,CASRTSGIYEQYF
TRBJ2-3,TRBV14,.,.,TGTGCCAGCAGCCAAGATCATAAAGATACGCAGTATTTT,CASSQDHKDTQYF
TRBJ2-7,TRBV7-2,TRBD2,.,TGTGCCAGCAGCCCCGGGGGGGGGCAGTACTTC,CASSPGGGQYF
TRBJ2-7,TRBV15,.,.,TGTGCCACCAGCAGAGTCGGACTGGGCTGGAACGAGCAGTACTTC,CATSRVGLGWNEQYF
TRBJ2-1,TRBV4-2,TRBD2,.,TGTGCCAGCAGCCAAGAGCGGGGGAAACAGTTCTTC,CASSQERGKQFF
TRBJ1-6,TRBV6-1,.,.,TGTGCCAGCAGTGAACGGAGCATATCAAATTCACCCCTCCACTTT,CASSERSISNSPLHF
TRBJ2-1,TRBV2,.,.,TGTGCCAGCCACTCGGTCCTAGGGGCCTACAATGAGCAGTTCTTC,CASHSVLGAYNEQFF
TRBJ2-3,TRBV5-1,.,.,TGCGCCAGCAGCTTGAGTGGGACAGATACGCAGTATTTT,CASSLSGTDTQYF
TRBJ1-1,TRBV18,.,few,TGTGCCAGCTCCCTCAGTACAACAGGCCTAGCTTTCTTT,CASSLSTTGLAFF
TRBJ2-1,TRBV7-3,.,.,TGTGCCAGCAGCCGGGTCTCCGCTACACGCAATGAGCAGTTCTTC,CASSRVSATRNEQFF
TRBJ1-2,TRBV20-1,.,.,TGCAGTGCTAGCAGCGAAGGCTACACCTTC,CSASSEGYTF